The 10 T cell receptor beta chains presented below share a single source sample, sequenced in a study of blood T cell repertoires in COVID-19 (dated by TCRdb to 2020 to 2022). Libraries were built with the immunoSEQ multiplex PCR assay. TCRdb mirrors the immuneACCESS table, restricted to in-frame sequences. Some clones are absent from its copies; in checked studies, under half trace to an unresolved V gene, and the reason for the others is unknown. Across this sample there are hundreds of thousands of clones, with 75% to 90% seen only once. The ten largest clonotypes hold approximately 1.4% of the sample. The sample taken for sequencing was peripheral blood. The receptors derive from a woman aged 25-40 years with active or convalescent COVID-19.

This clone was seen a few times. CDR3 DNA sequence: TGTGCCAGCAGCATTGGGACAGCCCGAGCCTACGAGCAGTACTTC. The encoded protein is CASSIGTARAYEQYF. The chain carries TRBV7-8 and TRBJ2-7, with 7 nucleotides matching TRBD1. This CDR3 region has 15 residues. Germline CDR1 SGHVS, CDR2 FQNEAQ. Trimming took 5 bases from V and 2 from J; bases not matched to a gene: 9.

The V and J genes are TRBV7-9 and TRBJ2-7; 8 bases map to TRBD1. The CDR3 spans 17 residues. CDR1 is SEHNR, CDR2 FQNEAQ, per germline (reference sequence). The ends lost 2 bases at V and 3 bases at J; junction bases unmatched: 12. CDR3 residues: CASSLPHRDRIDYEQYF. DNA of the CDR3: TGTGCCAGCAGCTTACCCCATCGGGACAGGATCGACTACGAGCAGTACTTC. Supplemented by reference TRBV7-9 and TRBJ2-7, the full variable domain reads DTGVSQNPRHKITKRGQNVTFRCDPISEHNRLYWYRQTLGQGPEFLTYFQNEAQLEKSRLLSDRFSAERPKGSFSTLEIQRTEQGDSAMYLCASSLPHRDRIDYEQYFGPGTRLTVT.

This sequence joins TRBV19 and TRBJ1-3; D uncertain. This CDR3 is built from 13 residues. Trimming removed 1 base from V and 4 bases from J, with 5 bases in between. Germline assignment: CDR1 LNHDA and CDR2 SQIVND (reference sequence). The CDR3 loop reads CASSIGAGNTIYF. Written as DNA, the CDR3 is TGTGCCAGTAGTATAGGCGCGGGAAACACCATATATTTT.

The chain has TRBV7-9 and TRBJ1-6; 12 bases map to TRBD1. The germline gives CDR1 SEHNR, CDR2 FQNEAQ (reference sequence). The J segment lost 11 bases and the V segment lost 1 base, leaving 9 bases of the junction unmatched. The length of the CDR3 is 17 residues. The CDR3 region is CASSLVGTGGVLTPLHF. As DNA, the CDR3 is TGTGCCAGCAGCTTAGTGGGGACAGGGGGCGTCTTGACACCCCTCCACTTT.

This clone was counted a few times. CDR3 amino acids: CASSHSPEGPETQYF. CDR3 sequence (DNA): TGTGCCAGCAGCCACTCCCCGGAGGGTCCAGAGACCCAGTACTTC. This rearrangement joins TRBV6-2 or TRBV6-3 to TRBJ2-5; D possibly corresponds to TRBD2 (6 bases). V shed 6 bases and J shed 4 bases, with 18 bases lying between them. This CDR3 has 15 residues. The germline gives CDR1 MNHEY, CDR2 SVGEGT.

This chain joins TRBV5-4 and TRBJ1-4; 9 bases map to TRBD1. CDR1 and CDR2 (germline): SGHNT, YYREEE (reference sequence). The CDR3 contains 14 residues. Unmatched junction bases numbered 2, after V lost 0 bases and J lost 8 bases. The CDR3 nucleotides are TGTGCCAGCAGCTTGGGGGACAGGGACGAAAAACTGTTTTTT. Residues: CASSLGDRDEKLFF.

This chain uses TRBV6-5 with TRBJ2-1; 7 nucleotides agree with TRBD2. Germline V gene data show CDR1 as MNHEY and CDR2 as SVGAGI. The J segment lost 9 bases and the V segment lost 7 bases, leaving 15 bases of the junction unmatched. This CDR3 is 15 amino acids long. The CDR3 nucleotides are TGTGCCAGCACCACCAGCGGGAACCCTCTTGGTGAGCAGTTCTTC. Its translation: CASTTSGNPLGEQFF.

This chain uses TRBV5-6 with TRBJ1-2; D is unclear. The CDR3 extends over 14 amino acids. V lost 0 bases to trimming and J lost 8 bases, with 14 bases between them. Germline CDR1 and CDR2: SGHDT and YYEEEE. Written as DNA, the CDR3 is TGTGCCAGCAGCTTGGCCGCAGGTCCTGGCGGCTACACCTTC. Translation gives CASSLAAGPGGYTF.

This clone has more than one count but fewer than ten. This chain joins TRBV4-1 and TRBJ2-7, with D tentatively TRBD1 (5 bases). The CDR3 is 13 residues long. Germline loops: CDR1 MGHRA, CDR2 YSYEKL. The V gene lost 3 bases and the J gene lost 6 bases, with 12 bases spanning the gap. CDR3 coding DNA: TGCGCCAGCAGCCAGGCCGCAGGGTTCGAGCAGTACTTC. Translated: CASSQAAGFEQYF.

The chain joins TRBV5-1 to TRBJ2-2; no firm D call. V was shortened by 0 bases and J by 0 bases, with 6 bases between the two germline ends. Germline loops: CDR1 SGHRS, CDR2 YFSETQ. CDR3 size: 15 residues. This chain's CDR3 is CASSLGSSNTGELFF. The CDR3 DNA is TGCGCCAGCAGCTTGGGTAGCTCGAACACCGGGGAGCTGTTTTTT.